Described below is a single TCR beta chain sequence and its context. This receptor's antigen is unknown. Base qualities are not recorded, but no much larger clone differs from it by a single base. These data come from a study of molecular identifiers for immune sequencing clone quantification (dated by TCRdb to the late 2010s). In the study overall: For a replicate experiment, RNA from roughly 20,000 or 100,000 naive CD8 T cells was divided into five aliquots, and four of the five aliquots were sequenced. CD8 T cells were used in a methods study to benchmark molecular-identifier clustering-based TCR repertoire sequencing (MIDCIRS) and TCR RNA copy counting. The investigation overall reported the following: A single cell's worth of spiked-in Jurkat TCR RNA was reported detectable even among one million naive CD8 T cells. Highly expanded clone sizes could be underestimated because identical TCR molecules may share a barcode. The naive libraries included spiked-in Jurkat TCR RNA (fewer than 11 copies' worth), and this Jurkat TCR RNA is not part of the donor repertoire. Approximately 3 recovered TCR RNA copies per cell were obtained by modeling, versus about 10 by digital PCR, implying a capture efficiency of 30% to 35%. Clones above 20 RNA copies held over 99% of molecules in CMV-specific effector cells but under 1% in naive cells. When barcode sub-clustering was omitted, TCR diversity was inflated by chimeric consensus sequences, with chimeras reaching as high as 47%.

The library was obtained by PCR. The sequencing machine was a NextSeq 500. Bulk TCR libraries were prepared as previously described, using TCR primers listed in Table S5. Total RNA was purified with the Qiagen AllPrep DNA/RNA kit. Before analysis, reads from multiple sequencing runs of the same library were pooled. The paper's processing steps were these. Reads were retained only if the reads had an exact TCR constant sequence, and the retained reads were trimmed to 150 nt and grouped according to their 12-nt molecular barcodes. Within each barcode group, reads were sub-clustered at a 15% Levenshtein threshold, and quality-weighted consensus sequences were built per RNA molecule. Non-functional sequences were removed, as were lower-count sequences one edit away from another. Barcode sub-clusters with fewer than 20% of the maximum read count were removed, based on fitting two negative binomial distributions. TCRdb trimmed public reads at Q25 via fastp, called clones via MiXCR and kept in-frame beta chains. Records with the same CDR3 protein are collapsed into one entry carrying the most frequent genes and DNA. These V and J calls are TCRdb output, not the study's own analysis. This sample has approximately 40,000 distinct CDR3 sequences in its table, and nearly 25% of those were observed once. The ten largest account for around 0.98% of the sample.

The germline ends are 20 bases apart after V is trimmed by 0 bases and J by 5 bases. The germline V gene yields SGHRS for CDR1 and YFSETQ for CDR2. The CDR3 starts with the cysteine, ends with the phenylalanine, and has 17 residues. The CDR3 DNA has 51 bases and is translated from base 1. Libraries of naive CD8 T cells were built from around 20,000 to 990,000 sorted cells, with 10%, 30% or 50% of the purified RNA used. Naive CD8 T cells were FACS-sorted as CD8+CD4-CCR7+CD45RA+ on a BD FACSAria II into RLT Plus buffer. Detection sensitivity was tested by spiking Jurkat RNA equal to roughly ten TCR copies' worth into samples containing about 17,000-1,000,000 naive CD8 T cells. Enrichment of CD8 T cells was done with RosetteSep CD8+ T Cell Enrichment Cocktail plus Ficoll-Paque, and ACK red cell lysis came afterward.

The specimen was naive CD8+ T cells from blood, with Jurkat cell RNA spiked in. Sample cell subset or site, as interpreted from the label and publication: FACS-sorted CD8+CD4-CCR7+CD45RA+ naive T cells. The rearrangement joined TRBV5-1 to TRBJ2-5; no confident D gene assignment can be made. The sequence was collected from a human donor in good health. Some libraries in this study had Jurkat cell RNA spiked in. The CDR3 corresponds to CASSLAILGPTSETQYF. In nucleotide form, the sequence is TGCGCCAGCAGCTTGGCTATATTAGGCCCTACCTCGGAGACCCAGTACTTC.